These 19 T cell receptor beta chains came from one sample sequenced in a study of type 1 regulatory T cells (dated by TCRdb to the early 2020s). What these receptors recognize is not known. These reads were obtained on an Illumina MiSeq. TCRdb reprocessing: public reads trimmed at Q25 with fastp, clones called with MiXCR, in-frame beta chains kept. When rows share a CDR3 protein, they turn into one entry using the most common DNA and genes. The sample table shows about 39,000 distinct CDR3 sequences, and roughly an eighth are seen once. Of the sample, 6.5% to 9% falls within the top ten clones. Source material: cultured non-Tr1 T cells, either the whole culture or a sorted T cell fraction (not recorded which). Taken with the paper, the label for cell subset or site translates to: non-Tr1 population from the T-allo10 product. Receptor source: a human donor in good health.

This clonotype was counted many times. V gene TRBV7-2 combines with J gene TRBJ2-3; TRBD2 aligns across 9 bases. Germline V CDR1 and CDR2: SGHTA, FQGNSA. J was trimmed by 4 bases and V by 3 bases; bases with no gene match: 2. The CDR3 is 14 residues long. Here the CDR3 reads CASSLGGGADTQYF. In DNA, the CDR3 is TGTGCCAGCAGCTTGGGCGGGGGGGCAGATACGCAGTATTTT. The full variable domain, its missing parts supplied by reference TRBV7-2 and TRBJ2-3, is GAGVSQSPSNKVTEKGKDVELRCDPISGHTALYWYRQSLGQGLEFLIYFQGNSAPDKSGLPSDRFSAERTGGSVSTLTIQRTQQEDSAVYLCASSLGGGADTQYFGPGTRLTVL.

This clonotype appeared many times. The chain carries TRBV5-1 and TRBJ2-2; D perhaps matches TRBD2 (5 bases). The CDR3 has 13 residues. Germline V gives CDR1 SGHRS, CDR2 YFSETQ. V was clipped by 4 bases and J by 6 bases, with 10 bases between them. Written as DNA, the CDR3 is TGCGCCAGCAGCCTAAAAGCGGCCGGGGAGCTGTTTTTT. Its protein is CASSLKAAGELFF.

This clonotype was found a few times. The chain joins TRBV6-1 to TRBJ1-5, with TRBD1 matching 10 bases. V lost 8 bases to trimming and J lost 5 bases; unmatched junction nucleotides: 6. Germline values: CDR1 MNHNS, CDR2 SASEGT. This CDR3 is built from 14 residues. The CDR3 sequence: CASSWTGGDQPQHF. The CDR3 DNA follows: TGTGCCAGCTCATGGACAGGGGGTGATCAGCCCCAGCATTTT.

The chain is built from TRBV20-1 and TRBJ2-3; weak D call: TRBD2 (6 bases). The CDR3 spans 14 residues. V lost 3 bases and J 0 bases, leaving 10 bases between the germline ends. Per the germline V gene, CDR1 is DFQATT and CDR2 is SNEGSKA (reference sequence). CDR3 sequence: CSARKGLSTDTQYF. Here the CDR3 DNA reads TGCAGTGCTAGGAAGGGACTTAGCACAGATACGCAGTATTTT.

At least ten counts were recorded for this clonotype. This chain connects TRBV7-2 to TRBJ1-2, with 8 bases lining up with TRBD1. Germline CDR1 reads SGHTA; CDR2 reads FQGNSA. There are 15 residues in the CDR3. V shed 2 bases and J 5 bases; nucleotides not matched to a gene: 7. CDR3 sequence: CASSLTRTGTYGYTF. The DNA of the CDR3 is TGTGCCAGCAGCTTAACACGGACAGGGACTTATGGCTACACCTTC.

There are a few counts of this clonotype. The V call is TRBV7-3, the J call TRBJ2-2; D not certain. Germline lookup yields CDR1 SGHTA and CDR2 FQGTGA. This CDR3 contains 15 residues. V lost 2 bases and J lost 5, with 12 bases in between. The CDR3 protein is CASSLGVAGTGELFF. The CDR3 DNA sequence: TGTGCCAGCAGCTTAGGGGTAGCCGGGACCGGGGAGCTGTTTTTT.

CDR3 region: CSARGLAGGGGQFF. The DNA for the CDR3 is TGCAGTGCTAGAGGACTAGCGGGAGGTGGAGGGCAGTTCTTC. The chain uses TRBV20-1 and TRBJ2-1; TRBD2 aligns across 13 bases. Germline values: CDR1 DFQATT, CDR2 SNEGSKA (reference sequence). The CDR3 is 14 amino acids. With 1 base clipped from V and 12 bases from J, the junction kept 6 bases outside the gene matches.

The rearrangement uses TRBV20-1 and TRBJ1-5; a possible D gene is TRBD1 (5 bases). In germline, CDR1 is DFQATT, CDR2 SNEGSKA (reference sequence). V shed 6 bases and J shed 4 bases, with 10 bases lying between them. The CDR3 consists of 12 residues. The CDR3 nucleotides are TGCAGTGCGGTGCAGGGAAATCAGCCCCAGCATTTT. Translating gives CSAVQGNQPQHF.

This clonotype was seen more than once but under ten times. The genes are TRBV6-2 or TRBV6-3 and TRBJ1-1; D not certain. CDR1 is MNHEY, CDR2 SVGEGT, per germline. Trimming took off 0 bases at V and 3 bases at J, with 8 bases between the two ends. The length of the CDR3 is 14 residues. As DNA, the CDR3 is TGTGCCAGCAGTTACTCCGGAAGGGACACTGAAGCTTTCTTT. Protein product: CASSYSGRDTEAFF.

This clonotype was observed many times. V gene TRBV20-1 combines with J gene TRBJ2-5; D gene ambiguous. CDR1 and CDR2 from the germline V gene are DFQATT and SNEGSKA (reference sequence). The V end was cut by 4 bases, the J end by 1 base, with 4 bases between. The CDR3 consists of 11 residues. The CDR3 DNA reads TGCAGTGCTATTCCCCAAGAGACCCAGTACTTC. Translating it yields CSAIPQETQYF.

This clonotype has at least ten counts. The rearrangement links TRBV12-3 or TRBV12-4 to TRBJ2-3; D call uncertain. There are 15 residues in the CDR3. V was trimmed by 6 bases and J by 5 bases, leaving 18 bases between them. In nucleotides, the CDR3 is TGTGCCAGCAGCCCCGGGCACGGCTCCTTAGATACGCAGTATTTT. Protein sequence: CASSPGHGSLDTQYF.

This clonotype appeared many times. This CDR3 reads CASSRERDRSNNSPLHF. CDR3 nucleotides: TGTGCCAGCAGCCGAGAACGGGACAGGTCCAATAATTCACCCCTCCACTTT. The chain combines TRBV13 with TRBJ1-6; 8 bases agree with TRBD1. This CDR3 spans 17 amino acids. Germline-derived CDR1 and CDR2 are PRHDT and FYEKMQ (reference sequence). The V and J ends lost 5 bases and 5 bases, in that order; junction bases with no gene match: 11.

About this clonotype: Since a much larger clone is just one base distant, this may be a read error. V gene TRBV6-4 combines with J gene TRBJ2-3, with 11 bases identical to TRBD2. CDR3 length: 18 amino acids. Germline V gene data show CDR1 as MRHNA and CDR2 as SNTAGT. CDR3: CAGSDPSTSGKPPDTQYF. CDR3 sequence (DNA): TGTGCCGGCAGTGACCCATCGACTAGCGGGAAACCCCCAGATACGCAGTATTTT.

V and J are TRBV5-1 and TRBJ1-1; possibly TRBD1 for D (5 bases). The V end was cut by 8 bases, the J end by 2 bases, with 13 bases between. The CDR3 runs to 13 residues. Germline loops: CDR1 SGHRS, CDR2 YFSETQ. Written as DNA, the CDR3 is TGCGCCAGTCGAGCTGACAGAAACACTGAAGCTTTCTTT. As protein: CASRADRNTEAFF.

The CDR3 nucleotides are TGCAGTGCTAGTTCCCCAAAAGCGGAGACCCAGTACTTC. As protein: CSASSPKAETQYF. The chain has TRBV20-1 and TRBJ2-5; D is unclear. V lost 3 bases, J lost 5 bases, and 13 bases lay in between. CDR3 length: 13 amino acids. Germline assignment: CDR1 DFQATT and CDR2 SNEGSKA (reference sequence).

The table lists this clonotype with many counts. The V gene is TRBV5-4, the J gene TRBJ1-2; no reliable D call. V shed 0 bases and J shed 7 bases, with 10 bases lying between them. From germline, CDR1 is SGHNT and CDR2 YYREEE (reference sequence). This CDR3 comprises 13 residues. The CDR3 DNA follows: TGTGCCAGCAGCTTGGTAGGGTATGGTGGCTACACCTTC. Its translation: CASSLVGYGGYTF.

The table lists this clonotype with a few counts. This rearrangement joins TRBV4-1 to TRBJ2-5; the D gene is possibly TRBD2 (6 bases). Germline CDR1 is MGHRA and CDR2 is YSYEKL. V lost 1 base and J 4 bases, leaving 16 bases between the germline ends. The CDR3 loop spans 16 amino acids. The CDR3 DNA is TGCGCCAGCAGCCAAGCCAAACCCGGGGGAGGAGAGACCCAGTACTTC. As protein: CASSQAKPGGGETQYF.

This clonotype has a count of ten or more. Written as DNA, the CDR3 is TGTGCCAGCAGCCGACAACCAAGGGGAGGGAGTGAAGCTTTCTTT. Translation gives CASSRQPRGGSEAFF. The chain joins TRBV16 to TRBJ1-1; D is perhaps TRBD1 (5 bases). Deletions cut 4 bases from V and 7 bases from J, with 19 bases between. This CDR3 has 15 amino acids. The germline gives CDR1 KGHSY, CDR2 FQNENV.

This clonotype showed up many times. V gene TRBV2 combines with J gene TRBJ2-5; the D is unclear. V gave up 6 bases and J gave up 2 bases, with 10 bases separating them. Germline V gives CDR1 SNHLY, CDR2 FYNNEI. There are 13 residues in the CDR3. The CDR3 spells CASRKVLQETQYF. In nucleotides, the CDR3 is TGTGCCAGCAGGAAGGTTCTACAAGAGACCCAGTACTTC.